This is a list of T cell receptor beta chains from one sample in a study of blood T cell repertoires in COVID-19. TCRdb's copy holds only in-frame clones and misses some; the assay was immunoSEQ multiplex PCR. The sample lists 200,000 or so clones; approximately 82% were seen once. The sample taken for sequencing was peripheral blood. These receptors all stem from a human donor with acute or convalescent COVID-19. The donor label of this sample is uncertain. Each CDR3 is given with its conserved first and last residue. Fields, in order: D gene, clone size, V gene, J gene, CDR3 DNA, CDR3 protein. D genes are given only for firm matches. Clone size is not always given. Where it is, it says once, few, many or a class for expanded clones.

d_call: TRBD2; clone_size: NA; v_call: TRBV18; j_call: TRBJ2-3; cdr3_nt: TGTGCCAGCTCAACAACTAGCGGGAGTGGAGATACGCAGTATTTT; cdr3_aa: CASSTTSGSGDTQYF
d_call: TRBD2; clone_size: NA; v_call: TRBV5-1; j_call: TRBJ2-3; cdr3_nt: TGCGCCAGCAGCTTTAGCGGGACTGGAGATACGCAGTATTTT; cdr3_aa: CASSFSGTGDTQYF
d_call: NA; clone_size: NA; v_call: TRBV19; j_call: TRBJ1-2; cdr3_nt: TGTGCCAGTAGCAGTTCGCGCTGGGGGCGATTAATCCCCCCTACTAACTATGGCTACACCTTC; cdr3_aa: CASSSSRWGRLIPPTNYGYTF
d_call: TRBD2; clone_size: NA; v_call: TRBV18; j_call: TRBJ2-1; cdr3_nt: TGTGCTAGCGGGACTAGCGGATACAATGAGCAGTTCTTC; cdr3_aa: CASGTSGYNEQFF
d_call: NA; clone_size: once; v_call: TRBV12-3/TRBV12-4; j_call: TRBJ1-4; cdr3_nt: TGTGCCAGCAATGACGGCGGGGGCGAAAAACTGTTTTTT; cdr3_aa: CASNDGGGEKLFF
d_call: NA; clone_size: NA; v_call: TRBV6-1; j_call: TRBJ1-5; cdr3_nt: TGTGCCAGCAGTGAGACAGTCCTCAATCAGCCCCAGCATTTT; cdr3_aa: CASSETVLNQPQHF
d_call: TRBD1; clone_size: NA; v_call: TRBV24-1; j_call: TRBJ2-2; cdr3_nt: TGTGCCACCAGTGACTGGGACAGTGTGAACACCGGGGAGCTGTTTTTT; cdr3_aa: CATSDWDSVNTGELFF
d_call: TRBD2; clone_size: NA; v_call: TRBV9; j_call: TRBJ2-1; cdr3_nt: TGTGCCAGCAGCTTCCTAGCGGGAGCGTATGAGCAGTTCTTC; cdr3_aa: CASSFLAGAYEQFF
d_call: NA; clone_size: NA; v_call: TRBV16; j_call: TRBJ1-1; cdr3_nt: TGTGCCAGCAGCCAAAATAGCGCAGGGGCCTTCGCTGAAGCTTTCTTT; cdr3_aa: CASSQNSAGAFAEAFF
d_call: TRBD1; clone_size: NA; v_call: TRBV18; j_call: TRBJ1-1; cdr3_nt: TGTGCCAGCTCACCACCATACTCAGGGGGCGACACTGAAGCTTTCTTT; cdr3_aa: CASSPPYSGGDTEAFF
d_call: TRBD1; clone_size: once; v_call: TRBV27; j_call: TRBJ2-1; cdr3_nt: TGTGCCAGCAGTTTACTACAGGGGGCTAAGTACAATGAGCAGTTCTTC; cdr3_aa: CASSLLQGAKYNEQFF
d_call: TRBD1; clone_size: NA; v_call: TRBV7-8; j_call: TRBJ1-4; cdr3_nt: TGTGCCAGCAGCCCCAGGGACAGACCAACTAATGAAAAACTGTTTTTT; cdr3_aa: CASSPRDRPTNEKLFF
d_call: NA; clone_size: NA; v_call: TRBV6-1; j_call: TRBJ1-5; cdr3_nt: TGTGCCAGCAGTGAAGCGCCGGGGGGATTTGGAAGGAGAACGAGCAATCAGCCCCAGCATTTT; cdr3_aa: CASSEAPGGFGRRTSNQPQHF
d_call: TRBD1; clone_size: NA; v_call: TRBV5-6; j_call: TRBJ2-5; cdr3_nt: TGTGCCAGCAGCTTGTCAGGGGGAGAGACCCAGTACTTC; cdr3_aa: CASSLSGGETQYF
d_call: NA; clone_size: NA; v_call: TRBV6-2/TRBV6-3; j_call: TRBJ1-1; cdr3_nt: TGTGCCAGCAGTTATAGGGGAGGAACCATGAACACTGAAGCTTTCTTT; cdr3_aa: CASSYRGGTMNTEAFF
d_call: NA; clone_size: NA; v_call: TRBV12-3/TRBV12-4; j_call: TRBJ1-1; cdr3_nt: TGTGCCAGCAGTTTATCTGCCGAGGGTGAAGCTTTCTTT; cdr3_aa: CASSLSAEGEAFF
d_call: TRBD2; clone_size: NA; v_call: TRBV30; j_call: TRBJ2-1; cdr3_nt: TGTGCCTGGAGTTGGCGGGAGGGCGGTTACAATGAGCAGTTCTTC; cdr3_aa: CAWSWREGGYNEQFF
d_call: TRBD1; clone_size: NA; v_call: TRBV11-2; j_call: TRBJ2-7; cdr3_nt: TGTGCCAGCAGCGACTGGACAGGGACCTACGAGCAGTACTTC; cdr3_aa: CASSDWTGTYEQYF
d_call: TRBD1; clone_size: NA; v_call: TRBV10-3; j_call: TRBJ1-1; cdr3_nt: TGTGCCATCAGCCGCGGACAGGGGCCCACTGAAGCTTTCTTT; cdr3_aa: CAISRGQGPTEAFF
d_call: TRBD2; clone_size: NA; v_call: TRBV5-1; j_call: TRBJ2-2; cdr3_nt: TGCGCCAGCCAAAGACTAGCGGGAGAAAGTACCGGGGAGCTGTTTTTT; cdr3_aa: CASQRLAGESTGELFF
d_call: TRBD1; clone_size: once; v_call: TRBV27; j_call: TRBJ2-5; cdr3_nt: TGTGCCAGCAGTTCCGGACAGGGGCGACGAGAGACCCAGTACTTC; cdr3_aa: CASSSGQGRRETQYF
d_call: NA; clone_size: once; v_call: TRBV9; j_call: TRBJ2-7; cdr3_nt: TGTGCCAGCAGCGTAGATGGGCGGAGGGCGGCGGGCCAGTACTTC; cdr3_aa: CASSVDGRRAAGQYF
d_call: NA; clone_size: NA; v_call: TRBV7-9; j_call: TRBJ2-7; cdr3_nt: TGTGCCAGCAGCTTACTTGGCGGAGCCTTGGACGAGCAGTACTTC; cdr3_aa: CASSLLGGALDEQYF
d_call: TRBD2; clone_size: NA; v_call: TRBV14; j_call: TRBJ2-1; cdr3_nt: TGTGCCAGCAGCCGACGACTAGCGGGACCCTACAATGAGCAGTTCTTC; cdr3_aa: CASSRRLAGPYNEQFF
d_call: TRBD1; clone_size: NA; v_call: TRBV14; j_call: TRBJ1-6; cdr3_nt: TGTGCCAGCAGCCCGGGACAGGGAGGATTCTCCTATAATTCACCCCTCCACTTT; cdr3_aa: CASSPGQGGFSYNSPLHF
d_call: NA; clone_size: NA; v_call: TRBV5-1; j_call: TRBJ1-1; cdr3_nt: TGCGCCAGCAGTCTACAGGGTCCGATGAACACTGAAGCTTTCTTT; cdr3_aa: CASSLQGPMNTEAFF
d_call: NA; clone_size: NA; v_call: TRBV4-3; j_call: TRBJ1-2; cdr3_nt: TGCGCCAGCAGCCAAGAGGGGGCGGGCTACACCTTC; cdr3_aa: CASSQEGAGYTF
d_call: TRBD1; clone_size: NA; v_call: TRBV5-6; j_call: TRBJ1-2; cdr3_nt: TGTGCCAGCAGCATCGGGACAGGGAACTACTATGGCTACACCTTC; cdr3_aa: CASSIGTGNYYGYTF
d_call: TRBD2; clone_size: NA; v_call: TRBV27; j_call: TRBJ2-1; cdr3_nt: TGTGCCAGCAGTTTCTTCGGGAGGGCAACTGGATACAATGAGCAGTTCTTC; cdr3_aa: CASSFFGRATGYNEQFF
d_call: TRBD2; clone_size: few; v_call: TRBV6-4; j_call: TRBJ2-3; cdr3_nt: TGTGCCAGCAGTGTAGCGGGCGCGAAAGATACGCAGTATTTT; cdr3_aa: CASSVAGAKDTQYF
d_call: TRBD1; clone_size: NA; v_call: TRBV11-2; j_call: TRBJ2-5; cdr3_nt: TGTGCCAGCAGCCGGGGACAGGCGATGAAAGAGACCCAGTACTTC; cdr3_aa: CASSRGQAMKETQYF
d_call: NA; clone_size: NA; v_call: TRBV3-1/TRBV3-2; j_call: TRBJ2-3; cdr3_nt: TGTGCCAGCAGCCCGAGGAGGAGGGATACGCAGTATTTT; cdr3_aa: CASSPRRRDTQYF
d_call: TRBD1; clone_size: NA; v_call: TRBV30; j_call: TRBJ2-7; cdr3_nt: TGTGCCACTGGCGCAGGGGGAGCCTACGAGCAGTACTTC; cdr3_aa: CATGAGGAYEQYF
d_call: NA; clone_size: NA; v_call: TRBV20-1; j_call: TRBJ1-1; cdr3_nt: TGCAGTGCTAGTTCAGGCGGGAAAAACACTGAAGCTTTCTTT; cdr3_aa: CSASSGGKNTEAFF
d_call: NA; clone_size: NA; v_call: TRBV5-5; j_call: TRBJ2-7; cdr3_nt: TGTGCCAGCAGCTTTGACACCTACGAGCAGTACTTC; cdr3_aa: CASSFDTYEQYF
d_call: TRBD2; clone_size: NA; v_call: TRBV6-2/TRBV6-3; j_call: TRBJ2-5; cdr3_nt: TGTGCCAGCAGTTTTCCCCTCAGACTAGCGGGGAACCAAGAGACCCAGTACTTC; cdr3_aa: CASSFPLRLAGNQETQYF
d_call: TRBD2; clone_size: few; v_call: TRBV10-3; j_call: TRBJ2-1; cdr3_nt: TGTGCCATCAGAGAGCGGGAGTGGTACAATGAGCAGTTCTTC; cdr3_aa: CAIREREWYNEQFF
d_call: TRBD1; clone_size: NA; v_call: TRBV3-1/TRBV3-2; j_call: TRBJ1-2; cdr3_nt: TGTGCCAGCAGCCTCCTTGGGACAGGGGATAGAGGTGGCTACACCTTC; cdr3_aa: CASSLLGTGDRGGYTF
d_call: NA; clone_size: once; v_call: TRBV27; j_call: TRBJ2-7; cdr3_nt: TGTGCCAGCAGTTTAAAGGGCAGGGACTACGAGCAGTACTTC; cdr3_aa: CASSLKGRDYEQYF
d_call: TRBD1; clone_size: NA; v_call: TRBV5-4; j_call: TRBJ2-3; cdr3_nt: TGTGCCAGCAGCCCGAGACAGGGGTCGGGCACAGATACGCAGTATTTT; cdr3_aa: CASSPRQGSGTDTQYF
d_call: NA; clone_size: NA; v_call: TRBV6-5; j_call: TRBJ1-2; cdr3_nt: TGTGCCAGCAGTTACAGGGGTTCCCGCGGCTACACCTTC; cdr3_aa: CASSYRGSRGYTF
d_call: TRBD2; clone_size: few; v_call: TRBV6-5; j_call: TRBJ2-1; cdr3_nt: TGTGCCAGCACAACCGGGACTAGCGGCTACAATGAGCAGTTCTTC; cdr3_aa: CASTTGTSGYNEQFF
d_call: TRBD1; clone_size: NA; v_call: TRBV5-1; j_call: TRBJ1-4; cdr3_nt: TGCGCCAGCAGCGTGGGACAGGGAGGTGAAAAACTGTTTTTT; cdr3_aa: CASSVGQGGEKLFF
d_call: TRBD1; clone_size: NA; v_call: TRBV19; j_call: TRBJ1-4; cdr3_nt: TGTGCCAGTAGCAGGACGACAGGGGGTGCTAATGAAAAACTGTTTTTT; cdr3_aa: CASSRTTGGANEKLFF
d_call: NA; clone_size: NA; v_call: TRBV7-3; j_call: TRBJ1-1; cdr3_nt: TGTGCCAGCAGCTTAGGGGGGAACGCTGAAGCTTTCTTT; cdr3_aa: CASSLGGNAEAFF
d_call: NA; clone_size: NA; v_call: TRBV5-1; j_call: TRBJ2-2; cdr3_nt: TGCGCCAGCAGCTTGGGGGGGCCCACCGGGGAGCTGTTTTTT; cdr3_aa: CASSLGGPTGELFF
d_call: TRBD1; clone_size: NA; v_call: TRBV27; j_call: TRBJ2-7; cdr3_nt: TGTGCCAGCAGGACGTTTCCGGGACAGGGGGCCTACGAGCAGTACTTC; cdr3_aa: CASRTFPGQGAYEQYF
d_call: NA; clone_size: NA; v_call: TRBV19; j_call: TRBJ2-1; cdr3_nt: TGTGCCAGTAAGCCACAGGGAATCACATACAATGAGCAGTTCTTC; cdr3_aa: CASKPQGITYNEQFF
d_call: NA; clone_size: once; v_call: TRBV28; j_call: TRBJ2-4; cdr3_nt: TGTGCCAGCGGAGGCGGACTAGCCAAAAACATTCAGTACTTC; cdr3_aa: CASGGGLAKNIQYF
d_call: NA; clone_size: NA; v_call: TRBV7-2; j_call: TRBJ2-1; cdr3_nt: TGTGCCAGCAGCTTAGGCCCCGAGTACAATGAGCAGTTCTTC; cdr3_aa: CASSLGPEYNEQFF
d_call: NA; clone_size: NA; v_call: TRBV5-1; j_call: TRBJ1-2; cdr3_nt: TGCGCCAGCAGCTCGAGAGCTTCTTCCTACGGCTACACCTTC; cdr3_aa: CASSSRASSYGYTF
d_call: NA; clone_size: NA; v_call: TRBV14; j_call: TRBJ2-3; cdr3_nt: TGTGCCAGCAGCCAATACCAGCGCGTTTACACAGATACGCAGTATTTT; cdr3_aa: CASSQYQRVYTDTQYF